The entry that follows covers one T cell receptor (beta chain) sequence. As yet, its antigen is unknown. Autoimmune disease history or systemic immunosuppression meant exclusion. The data were obtained in a study of OX40 agonist ivuxolimab in advanced cancers. Study in general: Patients received the agonistic anti-OX40 (CD134) antibody ivuxolimab.

Study outcomes and limitations: Some nonresponders additionally presented with little normalized T-cell clonal expansion.

Losses at the gene ends were 3 bases for V and 2 bases for J; bases not matched to a gene: 7. This CDR3 is built from 16 residues. Germline V gene sequence: CDR1 LNHDA, CDR2 SQIVND (reference sequence). Libraries were prepared by immunoSEQ multiplex PCR; TCRdb keeps only in-frame clonotypes and omits some of them. The profile shows under 45,000 clones, approximately 81% of them singletons. The V gene is TRBV19, the J gene TRBJ2-7; 10 bases match TRBD2. This sample comprised CD4+ or CD8+ T cells sorted from blood, obtained in a trial of the OX40 agonist ivuxolimab. The sequence was obtained from an adult with an advanced solid tumor such as melanoma, head and neck, liver or kidney cancer. This CDR3 is CASSIGLAEVAYEQYF. The CDR3 nucleotides read TGTGCCAGTAGTATCGGACTAGCGGAGGTGGCCTACGAGCAGTACTTC.